These T cell receptor beta chains were read from a single sample in a study of cytomegalovirus exposure and HLA in healthy donors. The assay was immunoSEQ multiplex PCR, and TCRdb's table has in-frame clones only and misses some. The table lists some 49,000 clones, 85% to 95% of them singletons. Sequenced: PBMCs. Receptors originate from a man aged 18 to 29 in good health and CMV-seronegative. Both conserved end residues are part of each CDR3. D genes are given only for firm matches. Not all rows give a size; the values are once, few, many and, for expanded clones, a class.

TRBJ2-7,-,-,TRBV7-8,CASSPSGASYEQYF
TRBJ2-7,-,TRBD1,TRBV15,CATSLQGNSYEQYF
TRBJ2-7,-,-,TRBV28,CASSGRGGYEQYF
TRBJ2-2,-,TRBD1,TRBV6-5,CASRDRGPDTGELFF
TRBJ2-5,once,-,TRBV9,CASSVGTDQETQYF
TRBJ2-3,-,-,TRBV5-6,CASSRILGRGTDTQYF
TRBJ2-3,-,-,TRBV6-4,CASSDGSGADTQYF
TRBJ2-1,-,TRBD2,TRBV7-3,CASSSTSGNEQFF
TRBJ2-7,once,-,TRBV11-2,CASSLEGQSYYEQYF
TRBJ2-1,-,-,TRBV27,CASSSRGSRSYNEQFF
TRBJ1-1,-,-,TRBV28,CASRSPWRTAEAFF
TRBJ1-1,-,-,TRBV27,CASTSLTPGTEAFF
TRBJ1-2,once,-,TRBV28,CASSSIGGGPVYGYTF
TRBJ1-4,-,TRBD1,TRBV28,CASSLFTGTGVLKNEKLFF
TRBJ2-3,-,TRBD2,TRBV7-3,CASSPGLAGTGTDTQYF
TRBJ1-2,-,-,TRBV7-9,CASSLEVLLNYGYTF
TRBJ1-2,-,TRBD1,TRBV29-1,CSARGGQGKSGGYTF
TRBJ2-7,-,-,TRBV4-2,CASSPAGGEQYF
TRBJ2-2,-,TRBD1,TRBV5-6,CASSGQGRNTGELFF
TRBJ2-5,-,-,TRBV29-1,CSVLGRQETQYF
TRBJ1-5,few,-,TRBV6-1,CASSEQGPHQPQHF
TRBJ1-2,-,-,TRBV5-1,CASSPDSNYGYTF
TRBJ2-1,few,TRBD2,TRBV18,CASSPSAGLAGGFSYNEQFF
TRBJ2-2,-,TRBD1,TRBV18,CASSPTGQDLNTGELFF
TRBJ1-2,-,TRBD1,TRBV2,CASSRDRARGYTF
TRBJ2-6,-,-,TRBV5-5,CASSFGPGANVLTF
TRBJ2-7,-,TRBD1,TRBV19,CASSLLGTAISGQYF
TRBJ2-5,-,-,TRBV19,CASSMSRREETQYF